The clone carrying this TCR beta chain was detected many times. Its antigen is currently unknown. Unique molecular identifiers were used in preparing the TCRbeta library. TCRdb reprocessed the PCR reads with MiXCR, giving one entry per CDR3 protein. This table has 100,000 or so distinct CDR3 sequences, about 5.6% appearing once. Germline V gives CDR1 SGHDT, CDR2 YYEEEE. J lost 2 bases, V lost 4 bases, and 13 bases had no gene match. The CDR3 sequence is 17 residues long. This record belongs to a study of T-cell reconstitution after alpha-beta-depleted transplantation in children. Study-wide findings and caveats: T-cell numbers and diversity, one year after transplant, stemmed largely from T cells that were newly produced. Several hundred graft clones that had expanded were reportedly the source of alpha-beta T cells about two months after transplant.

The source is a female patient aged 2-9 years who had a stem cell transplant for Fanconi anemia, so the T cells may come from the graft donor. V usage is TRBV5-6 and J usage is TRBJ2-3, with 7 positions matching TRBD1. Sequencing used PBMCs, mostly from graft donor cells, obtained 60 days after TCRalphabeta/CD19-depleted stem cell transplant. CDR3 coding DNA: TGTGCCAGCAGCCCTCTTCAGACAGGGCGAAACACAGATACGCAGTATTTT. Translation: CASSPLQTGRNTDTQYF.